The rows below give T cell receptor beta chains drawn from one sample of a study of T-cell reconstitution after alpha-beta-depleted transplantation in children. TCRdb re-derived calls from the PCR reads in MiXCR, one entry per CDR3 protein. The sample lists over 150,000 distinct CDR3 sequences, roughly 6.6% occurring once. Here the sequenced sample was PBMCs, taken before TCRalphabeta/CD19-depleted stem cell transplant. These receptors came from a boy between 2 and 15 years old with acute lymphoblastic leukemia, due to receive a stem cell transplant. Each CDR3 is given with its conserved first and last residue. The order of the fields is clone size, J gene, D gene, V gene, CDR3 protein, CDR3 DNA. D genes are given only for firm matches. Clone size is given for some rows only: seen once, a few or many times, or a class if the clone is expanded.

abundance: many; j_gene: TRBJ2-5; d_gene: TRBD2; v_gene: TRBV27; CDR3aa: CASGGGGGIQETQYF; CDR3nt: TGTGCCAGCGGTGGTGGCGGGGGGATCCAAGAGACCCAGTACTTC
abundance: few; j_gene: TRBJ2-6; d_gene: TRBD2; v_gene: TRBV5-4; CDR3aa: CASSLPGGFGPSGANVLTF; CDR3nt: TGTGCCAGCAGCTTACCGGGAGGGTTCGGTCCCTCTGGGGCCAACGTCCTGACTTTC
abundance: NA; j_gene: TRBJ2-6; d_gene: NA; v_gene: TRBV10-3; CDR3aa: CAISGLGASGANVLTF; CDR3nt: TGTGCCATCAGTGGGCTGGGGGCCTCCGGGGCCAACGTCCTGACTTTC
abundance: many; j_gene: TRBJ2-2; d_gene: NA; v_gene: TRBV10-2; CDR3aa: CASGGTGELFF; CDR3nt: TGCGCCAGCGGGGGTACCGGGGAGCTGTTTTTT
abundance: many; j_gene: TRBJ2-1; d_gene: NA; v_gene: TRBV6-1; CDR3aa: CASMKDSGTYNEQFF; CDR3nt: TGTGCCAGCATGAAGGATAGCGGTACCTACAATGAGCAGTTCTTC
abundance: many; j_gene: TRBJ1-1; d_gene: NA; v_gene: TRBV2; CDR3aa: CASRRSGLSFERTEAFF; CDR3nt: TGTGCCAGCCGACGATCGGGGTTGTCGTTCGAGAGGACTGAAGCTTTCTTT
abundance: NA; j_gene: TRBJ2-5; d_gene: TRBD1; v_gene: TRBV27; CDR3aa: CASPHPTGTGRETQYF; CDR3nt: TGTGCCAGTCCACACCCTACCGGGACAGGGAGGGAGACCCAGTACTTC
abundance: NA; j_gene: TRBJ2-5; d_gene: TRBD2; v_gene: TRBV20-1; CDR3aa: CSATIRLAAPGETQYF; CDR3nt: TGCAGTGCTACAATTAGACTAGCGGCCCCGGGGGAGACCCAGTACTTC
abundance: many; j_gene: TRBJ1-5; d_gene: NA; v_gene: TRBV10-3; CDR3aa: CAISESGGIQPQHF; CDR3nt: TGTGCCATCAGTGAGTCGGGGGGTATTCAGCCCCAGCATTTT
abundance: many; j_gene: TRBJ2-4; d_gene: TRBD1; v_gene: TRBV9; CDR3aa: CASSVGGTAKNIQYF; CDR3nt: TGTGCCAGCAGCGTAGGGGGGACAGCGAAAAACATTCAGTACTTC
abundance: many; j_gene: TRBJ2-7; d_gene: NA; v_gene: TRBV5-1; CDR3aa: CASSLARGGYEQYF; CDR3nt: TGCGCCAGCAGCTTGGCAAGGGGAGGCTACGAGCAGTACTTC
abundance: few; j_gene: TRBJ1-2; d_gene: NA; v_gene: TRBV7-2; CDR3aa: CASSGRDGLSGYTF; CDR3nt: TGTGCCAGCAGCGGCCGGGACGGCTTAAGCGGCTACACCTTC
abundance: few; j_gene: TRBJ2-7; d_gene: NA; v_gene: TRBV20-1; CDR3aa: CSARDRESYEQYF; CDR3nt: TGCAGTGCTAGAGACAGGGAGTCCTACGAGCAGTACTTC
abundance: NA; j_gene: TRBJ2-7; d_gene: TRBD1; v_gene: TRBV18; CDR3aa: CASSRTPGTGPLKSSYEQYF; CDR3nt: TGTGCCAGCTCTCGTACTCCCGGGACAGGGCCCCTCAAGAGCTCCTACGAGCAGTACTTC
abundance: many; j_gene: TRBJ1-3; d_gene: NA; v_gene: TRBV28; CDR3aa: CASSLVALGNTIYF; CDR3nt: TGTGCCAGCAGCCTCGTAGCTCTGGGAAACACCATATATTTT
abundance: many; j_gene: TRBJ2-1; d_gene: NA; v_gene: TRBV7-9; CDR3aa: CASSPPRVVHEQFF; CDR3nt: TGTGCCAGCAGCCCGCCTAGGGTAGTCCATGAGCAGTTCTTC
abundance: many; j_gene: TRBJ1-4; d_gene: NA; v_gene: TRBV15; CDR3aa: CATSRDQGGEKLFF; CDR3nt: TGTGCCACCAGCAGAGATCAGGGTGGCGAAAAACTGTTTTTT
abundance: many; j_gene: TRBJ1-6; d_gene: TRBD1; v_gene: TRBV4-3; CDR3aa: CASSRTGESPLHF; CDR3nt: TGCGCCAGCAGCCGGACAGGGGAATCACCCCTCCACTTT
abundance: NA; j_gene: TRBJ2-1; d_gene: NA; v_gene: TRBV20-1; CDR3aa: CSASPHWSSYNEQFF; CDR3nt: TGCAGTGCTAGCCCTCACTGGAGCTCCTACAATGAGCAGTTCTTC
abundance: NA; j_gene: TRBJ2-2; d_gene: NA; v_gene: TRBV7-3; CDR3aa: CASSSQETGELFF; CDR3nt: TGTGCCAGCAGCTCACAGGAGACCGGGGAGCTGTTTTTT
abundance: many; j_gene: TRBJ2-3; d_gene: NA; v_gene: TRBV7-9; CDR3aa: CASSLFAGTSTDTQYF; CDR3nt: TGTGCCAGCAGCTTATTTGCGGGGACTAGCACAGATACGCAGTATTTT
abundance: NA; j_gene: TRBJ1-4; d_gene: TRBD1; v_gene: TRBV29-1; CDR3aa: CSVRTGARRLFF; CDR3nt: TGCAGCGTAAGGACAGGGGCAAGAAGGTTGTTTTTT
abundance: many; j_gene: TRBJ2-2; d_gene: NA; v_gene: TRBV29-1; CDR3aa: CSAILGQANTGELFF; CDR3nt: TGCAGCGCCATCTTGGGGCAGGCGAACACCGGGGAGCTGTTTTTT
abundance: many; j_gene: TRBJ2-5; d_gene: TRBD2; v_gene: TRBV28; CDR3aa: CASSSSVAGRLGETQYF; CDR3nt: TGTGCCAGCAGCTCATCGGTAGCGGGGCGCCTGGGGGAGACCCAGTACTTC
abundance: many; j_gene: TRBJ2-1; d_gene: TRBD2; v_gene: TRBV11-1; CDR3aa: CASSSQLAGVLEQFF; CDR3nt: TGTGCCAGCAGCTCTCAACTAGCGGGAGTACTTGAGCAGTTCTTC
abundance: many; j_gene: TRBJ2-4; d_gene: NA; v_gene: TRBV20-1; CDR3aa: CSAPQGWGGLAKNIQYF; CDR3nt: TGCAGTGCCCCACAGGGGTGGGGGGGGCTAGCCAAAAACATTCAGTACTTC
abundance: many; j_gene: TRBJ2-3; d_gene: TRBD2; v_gene: TRBV20-1; CDR3aa: CSARSGGATDTQYF; CDR3nt: TGCAGTGCTAGGAGCGGGGGGGCCACAGATACGCAGTATTTT
abundance: few; j_gene: TRBJ2-6; d_gene: NA; v_gene: TRBV28; CDR3aa: CASEAGSGANVLTF; CDR3nt: TGTGCCAGCGAAGCAGGCTCTGGGGCCAACGTCCTGACTTTC
abundance: many; j_gene: TRBJ2-1; d_gene: NA; v_gene: TRBV4-3; CDR3aa: CASSLKTRNEQFF; CDR3nt: TGCGCCAGCAGCCTGAAGACAAGGAATGAGCAGTTCTTC
abundance: many; j_gene: TRBJ2-7; d_gene: NA; v_gene: TRBV7-2; CDR3aa: CASSLGKGNSYEQYF; CDR3nt: TGTGCCAGCAGCTTAGGGAAGGGAAACTCCTACGAGCAGTACTTC
abundance: many; j_gene: TRBJ2-1; d_gene: TRBD1; v_gene: TRBV27; CDR3aa: CASSPRDRVYNEQFF; CDR3nt: TGTGCCAGCAGTCCCCGGGACAGGGTCTACAATGAGCAGTTCTTC
abundance: many; j_gene: TRBJ2-1; d_gene: NA; v_gene: TRBV21-1; CDR3aa: CASSNILAGEQNEQFF; CDR3nt: TGTGCCAGCAGCAATATACTAGCGGGAGAACAGAATGAGCAGTTCTTC
abundance: many; j_gene: TRBJ2-7; d_gene: TRBD2; v_gene: TRBV7-6; CDR3aa: CASSLAVFAGEGGYEQYF; CDR3nt: TGTGCCAGCAGCTTAGCGGTCTTTGCGGGAGAGGGTGGCTACGAGCAGTACTTC
abundance: many; j_gene: TRBJ2-3; d_gene: TRBD1; v_gene: TRBV10-3; CDR3aa: CAISELLTGEGGTDTQYF; CDR3nt: TGTGCCATCAGTGAGTTATTGACAGGGGAAGGTGGCACAGATACGCAGTATTTT
abundance: NA; j_gene: TRBJ2-5; d_gene: TRBD2; v_gene: TRBV15; CDR3aa: CATSRANSGRKTQYF; CDR3nt: TGTGCCACCAGCAGAGCGAATAGCGGGAGAAAGACCCAGTACTTC
abundance: many; j_gene: TRBJ2-1; d_gene: TRBD2; v_gene: TRBV20-1; CDR3aa: CSAPKSVAGGDNEQFF; CDR3nt: TGCAGTGCTCCGAAAAGCGTAGCGGGGGGAGACAATGAGCAGTTCTTC
abundance: many; j_gene: TRBJ2-1; d_gene: TRBD1; v_gene: TRBV5-6; CDR3aa: CASSLQDRGYSNEQFF; CDR3nt: TGTGCCAGCAGCTTGCAGGACAGGGGATATAGCAATGAGCAGTTCTTC
abundance: many; j_gene: TRBJ1-1; d_gene: NA; v_gene: TRBV5-1; CDR3aa: CASSLWAVNPLNTEAFF; CDR3nt: TGCGCCAGCAGCTTATGGGCGGTAAATCCCCTGAACACTGAAGCTTTCTTT
abundance: many; j_gene: TRBJ2-5; d_gene: TRBD1; v_gene: TRBV5-4; CDR3aa: CASSIQTGGETQYF; CDR3nt: TGTGCCAGCAGCATCCAGACAGGGGGAGAGACCCAGTACTTC
abundance: many; j_gene: TRBJ2-7; d_gene: TRBD1; v_gene: TRBV28; CDR3aa: CASSFPLRGRDEQYF; CDR3nt: TGTGCCAGCAGTTTTCCCCTAAGGGGGCGCGACGAGCAGTACTTC
abundance: few; j_gene: TRBJ1-5; d_gene: NA; v_gene: TRBV12-3/TRBV12-4; CDR3aa: CASSFGGVQPQHF; CDR3nt: TGTGCCAGCAGTTTTGGCGGGGTTCAGCCCCAGCATTTT
abundance: many; j_gene: TRBJ2-5; d_gene: TRBD2; v_gene: TRBV12-3/TRBV12-4; CDR3aa: CASRGLAGSQETQYF; CDR3nt: TGTGCCAGCAGGGGACTAGCGGGAAGCCAAGAGACCCAGTACTTC